Reported below is one T cell receptor (beta chain). In the study's own analysis: Amplified reference gene primers provided the basis for estimating nucleated cell counts. The assay was immunoSEQ multiplex PCR, and TCRdb's table has in-frame clones only and misses some. The DNA gave D and trimming, while V, J and clone size come from that table. In the table there are 350,000 or so clones, roughly 89% of which are singletons. With 5 bases clipped from V and 0 bases from J, the junction kept 10 bases outside the gene matches. This CDR3 contains 17 residues. Per germline, CDR1 LNHDA and CDR2 SQIVND (reference sequence). This entry is derived from a study of blood T cell repertoires in COVID-19. Recruited during active infection, patients (from Seattle) were subsequently followed longitudinally.

This receptor was taken from a woman aged 55-75 years with COVID-19, enrolled during active disease. The chain employs TRBV19 and TRBJ1-1, with 9 bases that match TRBD1. Sequencing was carried out using peripheral blood. CDR3: CASSFGDRVSVNTEAFF. For the CDR3, the DNA is TGTGCCAGTAGTTTCGGGGACAGGGTTAGCGTGAACACTGAAGCTTTCTTT. Drawing the rest from reference TRBV19 and TRBJ1-1, the complete variable domain is DGGITQSPKYLFRKEGQNVTLSCEQNLNHDAMYWYRQDPGQGLRLIYYSQIVNDFQKGDIAEGYSVSREKKESFPLTVTSAQKNPTAFYLCASSFGDRVSVNTEAFFGQGTRLTVV.